Listed here are 15 T cell receptor beta chains from one sample, sequenced in a study of response to subunit inactivated influenza vaccine. TCRdb redid the calling of the RT-PCR reads with MiXCR, one entry per CDR3 protein. This table holds 450,000 to 700,000 distinct CDR3 sequences, about 15% found once. This sample comprised PBMCs from blood, obtained approximately 13 days after vaccination. The origin of the receptors is a man aged 50 to 59 who received an inactivated influenza vaccine.

The J gene is TRBJ1-5, the V gene TRBV2, with D tentatively TRBD1 (6 bases). Germline V gene lookup returns CDR1 SNHLY and CDR2 FYNNEI. Trimming removed 6 bases from V and 7 bases from J, with 16 bases in between. The CDR3 loop spans 14 amino acids. CDR3 nucleotides: TGTGCCAGCAGCCTGGTGGGGGCCTCCCAGCCCCAGCATTTT. Amino acids: CASSLVGASQPQHF.

This clonotype was detected a few times. The chain has TRBV20-1 and TRBJ2-6; D uncertain. Germline-derived CDR1 and CDR2 are DFQATT and SNEGSKA (reference sequence). Trimming took 5 bases from V and 0 from J, leaving 8 bases between them. The CDR3 sequence is 14 residues long. The CDR3 nucleotides are TGCAGTGCTCGCGGACCCTCTGGGGCCAACGTCCTGACTTTC. Translated, it gives CSARGPSGANVLTF.

The V call is TRBV2, the J call TRBJ1-6; a weak D match, TRBD1 (5 bases). The CDR3 sequence is 12 residues long. With 7 bases removed from V and 7 bases from J, the gap between germline ends came to 8 bases. Germline assignment: CDR1 SNHLY and CDR2 FYNNEI. In DNA form, the CDR3 reads TGTGCCAGCACCTGGGGGAATTCACCCCTCCACTTT. It is translated as CASTWGNSPLHF.

This clonotype was observed many times. The chain couples TRBV5-1 to TRBJ2-7; 9 bases map to TRBD2. V lost 0 bases to trimming and J lost 0 bases; unmatched junction nucleotides: 1. The CDR3 totals 15 residues. Germline V gene sequence: CDR1 SGHRS, CDR2 YFSETQ. CDR3 amino acids: CASSLGLAASYEQYF. The CDR3 DNA is TGCGCCAGCAGCTTGGGACTAGCGGCCTCCTACGAGCAGTACTTC.

This clonotype appeared many times. The chain couples TRBV5-1 to TRBJ2-1, with TRBD2 matching over 12 bases. V was pared by 5 bases and J by 6 bases, with 3 bases of the junction left unmatched. Germline CDR1 reads SGHRS; CDR2 reads YFSETQ. The CDR3 has 14 amino acids. This chain's CDR3 is CASSQTSGSNEQFF. CDR3 in DNA: TGCGCCAGCAGTCAGACTAGCGGGAGCAATGAGCAGTTCTTC.

The chain employs TRBV6-5 and TRBJ2-1; 8 nucleotides match TRBD1. From germline, CDR1 is MNHEY and CDR2 SVGAGI. Trimming took 6 bases from V and 9 from J; bases not matched to a gene: 4. CDR3 length: 12 residues. CDR3 residues: CASRKTGAEQFF. The CDR3 DNA reads as TGTGCCAGCAGAAAGACAGGGGCTGAGCAGTTCTTC.

The chain couples TRBV7-2 to TRBJ1-1, with 9 positions matching TRBD1. CDR3 size: 16 residues. Looked up from germline, CDR1 is SGHTA and CDR2 is FQGNSA. J lost 2 bases, V lost 1 base, and 5 bases had no gene match. The CDR3 nucleotides read TGTGCCAGCAGCTTAGTGACAGGGGGGATAAACACTGAAGCTTTCTTT. This sequence encodes CASSLVTGGINTEAFF.

The rearrangement links TRBV28 to TRBJ2-2; D might be TRBD1 or TRBD2, each matching 5 bases. The V gene's germline CDR1 is MDHEN and CDR2 SYDVKM. Trimming cost V 3 bases and J 0 bases, with 14 bases left between them. The CDR3 length is 17 residues. This CDR3 reads CASSLSFGGANTGELFF. CDR3 in DNA: TGTGCCAGCAGTTTGTCCTTTGGGGGAGCGAACACCGGGGAGCTGTTTTTT.

This clonotype has just a few counts. This chain links TRBV6-2 or TRBV6-3 with TRBJ2-2; D gene uncertain. Trimming stripped 6 bases from V and 5 bases from J, with 13 bases between. CDR3 length: 14 amino acids. The germline V gene has CDR1 MNHEY and CDR2 SVGEGT. CDR3 residues: CASSPRASTGELFF. DNA of the CDR3: TGTGCCAGCAGCCCCCGGGCCTCGACCGGGGAGCTGTTTTTT.

This clonotype was found a few times. The chain is built from TRBV7-1 and TRBJ2-6; the match to TRBD1 covers 8 bases. TRBV7-1 is known as an ORF, though its function is uncertain. The CDR3 is 24 residues long. J was trimmed by 0 bases and V by 3 bases; bases with no gene match: 25. The CDR3 region has the DNA TGTGCCAGCAGCTCGTTAGTCTTCTCAGGGGGCGCGACCTTGCCGAGCTCTGGGGCCAACGTCCTGACTTTC. Its translation is CASSSLVFSGGATLPSSGANVLTF.

A remark on this clonotype: A read error may produce the germline difference seen at one junction end. The CDR3 DNA reads TGTGCCAGCAGTTTGCGTTCAGGAAAACCGTTTTTT. It translates to CASSLRSGKPFF. The genes are TRBV12-3 or TRBV12-4 and TRBJ1-4; no definite D call. The CDR3 extends over 12 amino acids.

V usage is TRBV7-2 and J usage is TRBJ1-4; the D is unclear. This CDR3 is 15 amino acids long. The V gene lost 1 base and the J gene lost 4 bases, with 10 bases spanning the gap. Germline V gene data show CDR1 as SGHTA and CDR2 as FQGNSA. CDR3 DNA: TGTGCCAGCAGCTTAGAAGGCAGGAGTAATGAAAAACTGTTTTTT. This encodes CASSLEGRSNEKLFF.

In its sample, this clonotype was seen many times. This rearrangement joins TRBV6-5 to TRBJ1-1; D might be TRBD1 (5 bases). The germline V gene has CDR1 MNHEY and CDR2 SVGAGI. V was shortened by 0 bases and J by 5 bases, with 7 bases between the two germline ends. This CDR3 is 13 amino acids long. CDR3 nucleotide sequence: TGTGCCAGCAGTTACTCAGGGGTGACTGAAGCTTTCTTT. It specifies CASSYSGVTEAFF.

This clonotype was counted between two and nine times. The chain recombines TRBV29-1 with TRBJ1-1; D is perhaps TRBD1 (6 bases). V lost 7 bases, J lost 2 bases, and 20 bases lay in between. Germline lookup yields CDR1 SQVTM and CDR2 ANQGSEA. The CDR3 length is 15 residues. CDR3 in DNA: TGCAGCGCCCCTCACGCTGGGGGGGCTAACACTGAAGCTTTCTTT. Translating it yields CSAPHAGGANTEAFF.

This clonotype was observed a handful of times. The chain combines TRBV7-2 with TRBJ2-7; 8 bases are shared with TRBD1. The CDR3 consists of 16 residues. V lost 1 base and J lost 2; bases outside the gene matches: 7. Germline V gives CDR1 SGHTA, CDR2 FQGNSA. The CDR3 coding sequence is TGTGCCAGCAGCTTAGAGTTAGGGACAGGCACCTACGAGCAGTACTTC. Translation: CASSLELGTGTYEQYF.